Listed here are 13 T cell receptor beta chains from one sample, sequenced in a study of T cells expressing NK-cell markers. TCRdb re-called the 5' RACE reads and gives one entry per CDR3 protein, without DNA. The sample table includes roughly 150,000 distinct CDR3 sequences. Sequencing used blood T cells: a sorted CD56 or NKG2C T cell subset, CD4+ or CD8+ T cells, or bulk PBMC T cells (not recorded which). The receptors here all came from a woman aged 18-70 years in good health.

The CDR3 reads CASRLAGVYEQYF. The chain links TRBV5-1 to TRBJ2-7; TCRdb names TRBD2, which stays unverified in the absence of DNA. The CDR3 has 13 amino acids. Germline CDR1 is SGHRS and CDR2 is YFSETQ.

The CDR3 spells CASSRSTSGRMDEQFF. The gene calls are TRBV4-2 and TRBJ2-1; TCRdb returns TRBD2, unconfirmable since there is no DNA. This CDR3 comprises 16 residues. Germline lookup yields CDR1 LGHNA and CDR2 YNFKEQ.

This chain joins TRBV7-3 and TRBJ2-7; TCRdb indicates TRBD1, and absent DNA this call remains unverified. CDR1 SGHTA and CDR2 FQGTGA come from the germline V gene. The CDR3 spans 13 residues. The CDR3 loop is CASSLRRGDEQYF.

Here the CDR3 reads CSVVGTGSGELFF. This rearrangement joins TRBV29-1 to TRBJ2-2; TCRdb designates TRBD1, a call that cannot be tested without DNA. The CDR3 loop spans 13 amino acids. The V gene's germline CDR1 is SQVTM and CDR2 ANQGSEA.

The chain joins TRBV11-2 to TRBJ2-2; there is no DNA to check the TCRdb D call of TRBD1. Germline-derived CDR1 and CDR2 are SGHAT and FQNNGV. The CDR3 length is 15 residues. The CDR3 sequence: CASTGVRTNTGELFF.

The chain has TRBV11-3 and TRBJ2-7; TCRdb indicates TRBD1, and absent DNA this call remains unverified. The germline gives CDR1 SGHNT, CDR2 YENEEA. The CDR3 is 15 amino acids. The chain's CDR3 is CASSLETGTGTEQYF. Filled out from reference TRBV11-3 and TRBJ2-7, the complete variable domain reads EAGVVQSPRYKIIEKKQPVAFWCNPISGHNTLYWYLQNLGQGPELLIRYENEEAVDDSQLPKDRFSAERLKGVDSTLKIQPAELGDSAVYLCASSLETGTGTEQYFGPGTRLTVT.

The CDR3 reads CATSDLPAAGKETQYF. V is TRBV24-1 and J is TRBJ2-5; TCRdb designates TRBD2, a call that cannot be tested without DNA. The germline CDR1 and CDR2 sequences are KGHDR and SFDVKD. The CDR3 extends over 16 amino acids.

This chain joins TRBV10-3 and TRBJ2-7; TCRdb selects TRBD2, and the lack of DNA leaves this call unchecked. In germline, CDR1 is ENHRY, CDR2 SYGVKD. The CDR3 extends over 15 amino acids. The CDR3 region is CAISESTSGTYEQYF.

This CDR3 reads CASSEMGLGGPSEQFF. The J gene is TRBJ2-1, the V gene TRBV2; TCRdb gives TRBD1 as the D gene, but with no DNA this cannot be confirmed. Germline V gene sequence: CDR1 SNHLY, CDR2 FYNNEI. The length of the CDR3 is 16 residues.

V gene TRBV3-1 combines with J gene TRBJ2-7; TCRdb's D call of TRBD2 is untestable without DNA. CDR3 length: 15 amino acids. Germline CDR1 and CDR2: LGHDT and YNNKEL (reference sequence). The CDR3 loop reads CASSQSSGGSYEQYF.

V is TRBV3-1 and J is TRBJ2-7; TCRdb indicates TRBD2, and absent DNA this call remains unverified. CDR1 and CDR2 from the germline V gene are LGHDT and YNNKEL (reference sequence). This CDR3 region has 14 residues. The CDR3: CASSQAGTDYEQYF.

This chain links TRBV7-8 with TRBJ1-6; there is no DNA to check the TCRdb D call of TRBD1. CDR1 is SGHVS, CDR2 FQNEAQ, per germline. The CDR3 runs 17 residues. The chain's CDR3 is CASSLAGPGRVGSPLHF.

This chain joins TRBV7-2 and TRBJ2-3. The germline V gene encodes CDR1 SGHTA and CDR2 FQGNSA. The CDR3 runs to 15 residues. The CDR3 spells CASSSRIRATDTQYF.